One sample yielded the 32 T cell receptor beta chains listed below, sequenced in a study of cytomegalovirus exposure and HLA in healthy donors. PCR involved 60 Vbeta and 13 Jbeta primers. The assay was immunoSEQ multiplex PCR, and TCRdb's table has in-frame clones only and misses some. Here the sample spans just over 150,000 clones, around 80% being singletons. The sample consisted of PBMCs. These receptor sequences come from a man aged 18-30 years in good health and CMV-seronegative.

The chain carries TRBV10-3 and TRBJ1-5, with D possibly matching TRBD1 (6 bases). Germline CDR1 ENHRY, CDR2 SYGVKD. The CDR3 has 12 residues. Trimming pared 8 bases from V and 4 bases from J, leaving 9 bases between. CDR3 amino acids: CAIWDTNQPQHF. The DNA for the CDR3 is TGTGCCATCTGGGACACTAATCAGCCCCAGCATTTT.

The V and J genes are TRBV6-6 and TRBJ1-5, with D unresolved. The CDR3 length is 15 residues. Germline assignment: CDR1 MNHNY and CDR2 SVGAGI (reference sequence). V shed 4 bases and J shed 2 bases, with 12 bases lying between them. The CDR3 spells CASSSTRERNQPQHF. CDR3 in DNA: TGTGCCAGCAGTTCAACCCGGGAACGCAATCAGCCCCAGCATTTT.

J is TRBJ1-3 and V is TRBV18; possible D gene TRBD1, 6 bases. Deletions cut 5 bases from V and 2 bases from J, with 16 bases between. Germline V gene sequence: CDR1 KGHSH, CDR2 LQKENI. The CDR3 is made up of 16 amino acids. CDR3 sequence reads: CASSAAGVLAGNTIYF. CDR3 in DNA: TGTGCCAGCTCAGCGGCAGGGGTCCTGGCTGGAAACACCATATATTTT.

The chain joins TRBV12-5 to TRBJ1-5; 11 bases map to TRBD1. Trimming cost V 3 bases and J 1 base; bases outside gene matches: 8. Germline CDR1 is LGHNT and CDR2 is FRNRAP. There are 18 residues in the CDR3. CDR3 nucleotides: TGTGCTAGTGGTTTATCGGACAGGGGGCCACGAAGCAATCAGCCCCAGCATTTT. Its translation is CASGLSDRGPRSNQPQHF.

This rearrangement joins TRBV19 to TRBJ2-5; 10 bases match TRBD1. The germline V gene has CDR1 LNHDA and CDR2 SQIVND (reference sequence). This CDR3 is 17 amino acids long. V lost 5 bases to trimming and J lost 7 bases; unmatched junction nucleotides: 16. The CDR3 sequence is CASSLPLKGQGLGTQYF. For the CDR3, the DNA is TGTGCCAGTAGTCTCCCCCTTAAGGGACAGGGGCTGGGGACCCAGTACTTC.

This chain links TRBV5-1 with TRBJ1-1; D not resolved. Germline CDR1 SGHRS, CDR2 YFSETQ. The CDR3 has 16 amino acids. V lost 4 bases, J lost 4 bases, and 20 bases lay in between. The CDR3 spells CASSQAPPGSGTEAFF. CDR3 bases: TGCGCCAGCAGCCAAGCCCCCCCGGGGTCGGGCACTGAAGCTTTCTTT.

The chain joins TRBV27 to TRBJ1-5, with D possibly matching TRBD1 (6 bases). CDR1 is MNHEY and CDR2 is SMNVEV in the germline V gene (reference sequence). The CDR3 extends over 15 amino acids. Between the trimmed V and J ends, which lost 1 base and 2 bases, there was a span of 9 bases. The CDR3 reads CASSLFRGGNQPQHF. The CDR3 DNA reads as TGTGCCAGCAGTTTATTCAGGGGTGGCAATCAGCCCCAGCATTTT.

The chain couples TRBV5-4 to TRBJ2-2; tentatively, D is TRBD2 (7 bases). This CDR3 is 16 amino acids long. V lost 0 bases, J lost 2 bases, and 11 bases lay in between. CDR1 is SGHNT, CDR2 YYREEE, per germline (reference sequence). CDR3 amino acids: CASSLVAGANTGELFF. CDR3 bases: TGTGCCAGCAGCTTGGTCGCGGGGGCCAACACCGGGGAGCTGTTTTTT.

This chain joins TRBV5-1 and TRBJ2-1; 9 positions agree with TRBD2. This CDR3 region has 16 residues. Germline values: CDR1 SGHRS, CDR2 YFSETQ. The junction had 6 bases not matched to a gene; V was cut back by 0 bases and J by 5 bases. The CDR3 spells CASSLGATSGDNEQFF. For the CDR3, the DNA is TGCGCCAGCAGCTTGGGAGCGACTAGCGGTGACAATGAGCAGTTCTTC.

The chain employs TRBV29-1 and TRBJ2-5; TRBD2 aligns across 8 bases. CDR1 and CDR2 (germline): SQVTM, ANQGSEA. CDR3 size: 16 residues. V trimming: 1 base; J trimming: 2 bases; junction bases outside the gene matches: 9. CDR3 nucleotide sequence: TGCAGCGTTGAAGGTTCCGCCACGGGGGGGCAAGAGACCCAGTACTTC. This sequence encodes CSVEGSATGGQETQYF.

The chain employs TRBV11-1 and TRBJ2-3, with 10 bases lining up with TRBD2. Germline CDR1 reads SGHAT; CDR2 reads FQDESV (reference sequence). Losses at the gene ends were 1 base for V and 4 bases for J; bases not matched to a gene: 5. The CDR3 covers 16 residues. CDR3 amino acids: CASSLEAGGPPDTQYF. CDR3 nucleotide sequence: TGTGCCAGCAGCTTAGAAGCGGGAGGGCCCCCAGATACGCAGTATTTT.

This chain joins TRBV30 and TRBJ1-3; D not resolved. The CDR3 spans 11 residues. Germline V gene sequence: CDR1 GTSNPN, CDR2 SVGIG (reference sequence). Trimming removed 1 base at V and 8 bases at J, with 6 bases between. This CDR3 reads CAWSDQYTIYF. Here the CDR3 DNA reads TGTGCCTGGAGTGACCAGTACACCATATATTTT.

This clone showed up just once. The sample carries other DNA sequences with the same CDR3. The chain has TRBV9 and TRBJ2-5; possible D gene TRBD1, 5 bases. Trimming took 2 bases from V and 2 from J, leaving 10 bases between them. Per the germline V gene, CDR1 is SGDLS and CDR2 is YYNGEE. The CDR3 is 14 residues long. This CDR3 reads CASSVQGFQETQYF. The CDR3 region has the DNA TGTGCCAGCAGCGTTCAGGGCTTTCAAGAGACCCAGTACTTC.

The chain is built from TRBV5-1 and TRBJ2-1, with D possibly TRBD1 on 6 matching bases. The length of the CDR3 is 14 residues. The germline V and J ends were trimmed by 4 bases and 2 bases, with 10 bases remaining between them. Germline V gene lookup returns CDR1 SGHRS and CDR2 YFSETQ. The CDR3 coding sequence is TGCGCCAGCAGCATTGACAGGACCTACAATGAGCAGTTCTTC. This codes for CASSIDRTYNEQFF.

This clone showed up just a few times. The genes are TRBV10-2 and TRBJ2-7, with D tentatively TRBD1 (6 bases). CDR3 length: 15 residues. V was cut by 0 bases and J by 11 bases, with 20 bases left in between. Per the germline V gene, CDR1 is WSHSY and CDR2 is SAAADI. The CDR3 DNA reads as TGCGCCAGCAGTGAGTCGAGGGGGTCAAGGAGAGGGGAGTACTTC. The encoded protein is CASSESRGSRRGEYF.

The rearrangement joins TRBV19 to TRBJ1-3; D is ambiguous. The V end lost 8 bases, the J end lost 1 base, and 15 bases lay between the germline ends. Germline CDR1 is LNHDA and CDR2 is SQIVND (reference sequence). This CDR3 spans 15 amino acids. In DNA form, the CDR3 reads TGTGCCAGTTCCCAAATGGAGGAGTCTGGAAACACCATATATTTT. Encoded protein: CASSQMEESGNTIYF. The full variable domain, rest sourced from reference TRBV19 and TRBJ1-3, is DGGITQSPKYLFRKEGQNVTLSCEQNLNHDAMYWYRQDPGQGLRLIYYSQIVNDFQKGDIAEGYSVSREKKESFPLTVTSAQKNPTAFYLCASSQMEESGNTIYFGEGSWLTVV.

This chain joins TRBV10-3 and TRBJ2-2, with D maybe TRBD1 (5 bases). The CDR3 sequence is 14 residues long. V lost 3 bases and J lost 1, with 6 bases in between. The germline CDR1 and CDR2 sequences are ENHRY and SYGVKD. This chain's CDR3 is CAISDDRNTGELFF. CDR3 bases: TGTGCCATCAGTGACGACAGGAACACCGGGGAGCTGTTTTTT.

V usage is TRBV4-1 and J usage is TRBJ1-4, with D perhaps matching TRBD1 (6 bases). V was trimmed by 8 bases and J by 0 bases, leaving 13 bases between them. The CDR3 is 15 amino acids. CDR1 MGHRA and CDR2 YSYEKL come from the germline V gene. As DNA, the CDR3 is TGCGCCAGCGGTGGTCGGGACACAACTAATGAAAAACTGTTTTTT. Translation gives CASGGRDTTNEKLFF.

The V and J genes are TRBV5-6 and TRBJ2-7, with a weak D call TRBD1 (5 bases). The germline gives CDR1 SGHDT, CDR2 YYEEEE. Trimming pared 2 bases from V and 6 bases from J, leaving 18 bases between. The CDR3 consists of 15 residues. The DNA for the CDR3 is TGTGCCAGCAGCTTTGGGGCAATTGGCCCATCCGAGCAGTACTTC. This codes for CASSFGAIGPSEQYF.

V and J are TRBV5-6 and TRBJ1-6, with TRBD1 matching over 7 bases. J lost 6 bases, V lost 4 bases, and 13 bases had no gene match. Germline V lookup: CDR1 SGHDT, CDR2 YYEEEE. The CDR3 sequence is 17 residues long. The CDR3 region has the DNA TGTGCCAGCAGCGACCGACAGGGAATCTTCATTAATTCACCCCTCCACTTT. It encodes CASSDRQGIFINSPLHF.

The V gene is TRBV15, the J gene TRBJ1-4; D remains ambiguous. CDR1 LNHNV and CDR2 YYDKDF come from the germline V gene (reference sequence). The V gene lost 5 bases and the J gene lost 8 bases, with 24 bases spanning the gap. The CDR3 contains 17 residues. This CDR3 is CATSPGRAAVNEEKLFF. The CDR3 bases are TGTGCCACCAGCCCCGGGAGGGCGGCGGTTAATGAAGAAAAACTGTTTTTT.

This clone showed up just a few times. The chain joins TRBV5-1 to TRBJ2-7; perhaps TRBD2 as D (7 bases). The V gene lost 0 bases and the J gene lost 0 bases, with 10 bases spanning the gap. This CDR3 spans 15 amino acids. CDR1 is SGHRS, CDR2 YFSETQ, per germline. The CDR3, as DNA: TGCGCCAGCAGCTTGGGCGGGGGCAGCTCCTACGAGCAGTACTTC. This sequence encodes CASSLGGGSSYEQYF.

This chain connects TRBV9 to TRBJ2-6; D uncertain. Trimming took 3 bases from V and 0 from J, leaving 7 bases between them. The CDR3 extends over 15 amino acids. Germline V gene lookup returns CDR1 SGDLS and CDR2 YYNGEE. The CDR3 reads CASSARSSGANVLTF. DNA for the CDR3: TGTGCCAGCAGCGCACGGAGCTCTGGGGCCAACGTCCTGACTTTC.

The chain employs TRBV7-2 and TRBJ1-1, with D tentatively TRBD1 (6 bases). The CDR3 extends over 15 amino acids. V dropped 4 bases and J dropped 0 bases, with 12 bases sitting between them. Germline V gene data show CDR1 as SGHTA and CDR2 as FQGNSA. The CDR3 loop is CASSWGGTLNTEAFF. The DNA of the CDR3 is TGTGCCAGCAGCTGGGGGGGGACACTGAACACTGAAGCTTTCTTT.

J is TRBJ2-5 and V is TRBV7-9; 7 bases are shared with TRBD1. The CDR3 extends over 18 amino acids. V shed 5 bases, J shed 2 bases, and the junction held 17 bases outside the gene matches. From germline, CDR1 is SEHNR and CDR2 FQNEAQ (reference sequence). The CDR3 reads CASSPLGTANPLQETQYF. In DNA, the CDR3 is TGTGCCAGCAGCCCCCTCGGGACAGCGAACCCCCTACAAGAGACCCAGTACTTC.

The chain uses TRBV25-1 and TRBJ1-1, with D tentatively TRBD1 (6 bases). V lost 1 base and J 5 bases, leaving 14 bases between the germline ends. Germline V gene sequence: CDR1 MGHDK, CDR2 SYGVNS. The CDR3 runs to 15 residues. The CDR3 bases are TGTGCCAGCAGTGAATGGGGGGGGCTGAGGACTGAAGCTTTCTTT. This sequence encodes CASSEWGGLRTEAFF.

This chain uses TRBV28 with TRBJ2-7, with D possibly TRBD1 on 5 matching bases. The CDR3 contains 16 residues. The V gene's germline CDR1 is MDHEN and CDR2 SYDVKM. Deletions cut 4 bases from V and 0 bases from J, with 16 bases between. CDR3 sequence: CASSSPQKGASYEQYF. The CDR3 DNA reads as TGTGCCAGCAGTTCCCCCCAAAAAGGGGCCTCCTACGAGCAGTACTTC.

The genes are TRBV14 and TRBJ2-1, with TRBD2 matching 11 bases. Germline V gives CDR1 SGHDN, CDR2 FVKESK. V was pared by 0 bases and J by 5 bases, with 0 bases of the junction left unmatched. The CDR3 has 15 residues. The DNA of the CDR3 is TGTGCCAGCAGCCAAGAGGGACTAGCGGACAATGAGCAGTTCTTC. Amino acids: CASSQEGLADNEQFF.

J is TRBJ1-5 and V is TRBV12-5; the D is unclear. The CDR3 is 12 amino acids. V was pared by 7 bases and J by 9 bases, with 13 bases between. Germline assignment: CDR1 LGHNT and CDR2 FRNRAP. CDR3 coding DNA: TGTGCTAGTGCGGGCGGGTCACGGCCCCAGCATTTT. Its translation: CASAGGSRPQHF. The complete variable domain, with remaining parts taken from reference TRBV12-5 and TRBJ1-5, reads DARVTQTPRHKVTEMGQEVTMRCQPILGHNTVFWYRQTMMQGLELLAYFRNRAPLDDSGMPKDRFSAEMPDATLATLKIQPSEPRDSAVYFCASAGGSRPQHFGDGTRLSIL.

V usage is TRBV9 and J usage is TRBJ2-1, with D tentatively TRBD1 (5 bases). The CDR3 length is 17 residues. Trimming pared 3 bases from V and 8 bases from J, leaving 24 bases between. Germline V gene lookup returns CDR1 SGDLS and CDR2 YYNGEE. The CDR3 sequence is CASSASSRPGYQDEQFF. CDR3 nucleotides: TGTGCCAGCAGCGCTTCGTCCCGCCCAGGGTACCAGGATGAGCAGTTCTTC. Full variable domain (rest looked up from reference TRBV9 and TRBJ2-1): DSGVTQTPKHLITATGQRVTLRCSPRSGDLSVYWYQQSLDQGLQFLIQYYNGEERAKGNILERFSAQQFPDLHSELNLSSLELGDSALYFCASSASSRPGYQDEQFFGPGTRLTVL.

The CDR3 DNA reads as TGTGCCAGCAGCACTGACAGGACCGAGTATGGCTACACCTTC. This gives the protein CASSTDRTEYGYTF. This sequence joins TRBV11-2 and TRBJ1-2; a possible D gene is TRBD1 (6 bases). Germline loops: CDR1 SGHAT, CDR2 FQNNGV. This CDR3 region has 14 residues. V lost 5 bases and J lost 5, with 15 bases in between.

The J gene is TRBJ2-3, the V gene TRBV19, with TRBD1 identical over 10 bases. The CDR3 loop spans 17 amino acids. With V trimmed by 6 bases and J by 2 bases, 11 bases remained unmatched. Germline V lookup: CDR1 LNHDA, CDR2 SQIVND (reference sequence). CDR3 in DNA: TGTGCCAGTAGGATTACCTTCGGGACAGGGGACACAGATACGCAGTATTTT. Its translation: CASRITFGTGDTDTQYF.